This T cell receptor (beta chain) was obtained from a study of blood T cell repertoires in COVID-19. On the study more broadly: Sample material is recorded as cDNA or gDNA derived from T cells, B-cell-depleted T cells, or PBMCs.

Under the authors' procedure: It was from reference gene primer amplification that nucleated cell counts were estimated. Clones were read by immunoSEQ multiplex PCR, and TCRdb kept only the in-frame ones, dropping some. V and J calls and clone size follow that table, whereas D and trimming were derived from the DNA. Among 95,000 to 110,000 clones, just over 85% were seen once, and the ten largest hold 3.5%. The sample consisted of peripheral blood. This receptor was taken from a human donor in a cohort sampled during active COVID-19.

The CDR3 DNA reads TGTGCCAGCCCCGACTACCTGGCAGATACGCAGTATTTT. Translation gives CASPDYLADTQYF. The genes are TRBV2 and TRBJ2-3; D is possibly TRBD2 (5 bases). This CDR3 has 13 amino acids. V was trimmed by 8 bases and J by 4 bases, leaving 13 bases between them. Germline CDR1 reads SNHLY; CDR2 reads FYNNEI.